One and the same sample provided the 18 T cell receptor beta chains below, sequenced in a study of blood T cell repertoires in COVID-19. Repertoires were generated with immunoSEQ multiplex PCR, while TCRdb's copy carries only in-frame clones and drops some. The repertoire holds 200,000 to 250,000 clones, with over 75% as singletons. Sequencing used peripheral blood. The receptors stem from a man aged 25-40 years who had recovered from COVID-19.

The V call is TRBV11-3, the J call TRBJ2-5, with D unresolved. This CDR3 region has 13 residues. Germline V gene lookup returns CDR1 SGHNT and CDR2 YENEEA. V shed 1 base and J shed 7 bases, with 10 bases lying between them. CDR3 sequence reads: CASSLGADGTQYF. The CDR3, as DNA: TGTGCCAGCAGCTTAGGGGCTGACGGGACCCAGTACTTC.

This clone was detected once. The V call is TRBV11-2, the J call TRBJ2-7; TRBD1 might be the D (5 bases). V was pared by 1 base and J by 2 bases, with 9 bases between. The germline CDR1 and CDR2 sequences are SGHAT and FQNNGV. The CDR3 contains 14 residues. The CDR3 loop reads CASSLAGPTYEQYF. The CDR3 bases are TGTGCCAGCAGCTTAGCAGGGCCTACCTACGAGCAGTACTTC.

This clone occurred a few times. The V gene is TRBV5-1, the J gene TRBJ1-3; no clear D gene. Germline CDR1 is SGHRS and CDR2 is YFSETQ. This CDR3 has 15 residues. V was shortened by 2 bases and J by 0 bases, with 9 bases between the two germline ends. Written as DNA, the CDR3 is TGCGCCAGCAGCTTTGAGTCAAGCTCTGGAAACACCATATATTTT. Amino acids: CASSFESSSGNTIYF.

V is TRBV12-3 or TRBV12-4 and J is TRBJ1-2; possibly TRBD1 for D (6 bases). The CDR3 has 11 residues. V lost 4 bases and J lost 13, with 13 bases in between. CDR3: CASSSRTVGTF. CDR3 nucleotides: TGTGCCAGCAGTTCTCGGACAGTCGGCACCTTC.

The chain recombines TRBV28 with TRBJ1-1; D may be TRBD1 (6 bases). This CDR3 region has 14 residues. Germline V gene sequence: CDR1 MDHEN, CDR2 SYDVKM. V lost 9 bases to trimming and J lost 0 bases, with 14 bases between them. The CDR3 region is CASLRGDMNTEAFF. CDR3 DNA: TGTGCCAGTTTGCGGGGGGACATGAACACTGAAGCTTTCTTT.

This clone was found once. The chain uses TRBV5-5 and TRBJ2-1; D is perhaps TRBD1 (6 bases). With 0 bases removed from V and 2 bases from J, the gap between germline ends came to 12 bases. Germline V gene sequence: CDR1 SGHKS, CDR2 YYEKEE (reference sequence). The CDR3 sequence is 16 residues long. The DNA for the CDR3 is TGTGCCAGCAGCTTGGCCCTACAGGGTACCTACAATGAGCAGTTCTTC. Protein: CASSLALQGTYNEQFF.

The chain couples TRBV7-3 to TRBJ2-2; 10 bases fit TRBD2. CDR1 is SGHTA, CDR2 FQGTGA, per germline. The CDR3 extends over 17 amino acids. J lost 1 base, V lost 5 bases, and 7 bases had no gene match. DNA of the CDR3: TGTGCCAGCAGCGTCGCGCCTAGCGGGGGGAACACCGGGGAGCTGTTTTTT. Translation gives CASSVAPSGGNTGELFF. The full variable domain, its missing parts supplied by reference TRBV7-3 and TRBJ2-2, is GAGVSQTPSNKVTEKGKYVELRCDPISGHTALYWYRQSLGQGPEFLIYFQGTGAADDSGLPNDRFFAVRPEGSVSTLKIQRTERGDSAVYLCASSVAPSGGNTGELFFGEGSRLTVL.

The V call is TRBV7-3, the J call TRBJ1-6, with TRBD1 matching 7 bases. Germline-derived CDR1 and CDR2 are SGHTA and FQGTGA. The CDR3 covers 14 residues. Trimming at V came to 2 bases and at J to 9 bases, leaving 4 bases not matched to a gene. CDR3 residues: CASSLGTVSSPLHF. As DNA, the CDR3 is TGTGCCAGCAGCTTAGGGACAGTATCTTCACCCCTCCACTTT.

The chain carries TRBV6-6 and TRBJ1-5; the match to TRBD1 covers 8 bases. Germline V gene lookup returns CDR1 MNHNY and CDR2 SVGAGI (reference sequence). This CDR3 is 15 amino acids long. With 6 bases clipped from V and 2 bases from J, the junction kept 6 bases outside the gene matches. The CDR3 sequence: CASRAQGERNQPQHF. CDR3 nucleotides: TGTGCCAGCAGAGCACAGGGGGAGCGCAATCAGCCCCAGCATTTT.

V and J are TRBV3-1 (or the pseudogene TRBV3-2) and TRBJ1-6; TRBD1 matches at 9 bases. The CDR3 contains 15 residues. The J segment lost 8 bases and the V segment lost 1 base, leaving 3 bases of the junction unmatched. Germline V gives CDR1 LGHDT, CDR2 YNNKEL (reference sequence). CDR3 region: CASSQGQGVYSPLHF. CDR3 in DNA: TGTGCCAGCAGCCAAGGACAGGGGGTTTATTCACCCCTCCACTTT.

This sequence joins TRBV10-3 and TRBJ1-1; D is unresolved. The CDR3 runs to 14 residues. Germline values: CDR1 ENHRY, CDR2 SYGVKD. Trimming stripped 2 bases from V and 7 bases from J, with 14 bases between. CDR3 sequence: CAISEMGGEVEAFF. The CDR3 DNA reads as TGTGCCATCAGTGAGATGGGAGGAGAGGTTGAAGCTTTCTTT.

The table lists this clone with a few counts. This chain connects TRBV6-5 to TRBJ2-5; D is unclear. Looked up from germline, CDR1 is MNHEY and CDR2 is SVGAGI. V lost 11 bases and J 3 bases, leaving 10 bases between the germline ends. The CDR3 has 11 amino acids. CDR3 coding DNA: TGTGCCTCATATGACAAAGAGACCCAGTACTTC. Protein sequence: CASYDKETQYF.

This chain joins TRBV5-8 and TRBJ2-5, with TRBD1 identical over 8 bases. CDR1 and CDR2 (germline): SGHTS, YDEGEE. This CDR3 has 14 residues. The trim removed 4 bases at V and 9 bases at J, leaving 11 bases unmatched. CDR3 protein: CASSARDRRKAQYF. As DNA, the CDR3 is TGTGCCAGCAGCGCCCGGGACAGGAGGAAGGCCCAGTACTTC.

CDR3 nucleotide sequence: TGTGCCAGCAGCCCGGTGGGTCGTGGGGCTCATCACTCTGGAAACACCATATATTTT. Amino acids: CASSPVGRGAHHSGNTIYF. This chain connects TRBV5-5 to TRBJ1-3, with TRBD1 as a possible D gene (5 bases). Deletions cut 4 bases from V and 0 bases from J, with 23 bases between. This CDR3 spans 19 amino acids. CDR1 SGHKS and CDR2 YYEKEE come from the germline V gene (reference sequence).

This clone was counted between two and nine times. CDR3 sequence: CASSLTAAEEQYF. CDR3 sequence (DNA): TGTGCCAGCAGTTTAACAGCGGCCGAAGAGCAGTACTTC. The chain combines TRBV12-3 or TRBV12-4 with TRBJ2-7; TRBD2 is a possible D gene (5 bases). V was cut by 2 bases and J by 7 bases, with 12 bases left in between. The CDR3 extends over 13 amino acids.

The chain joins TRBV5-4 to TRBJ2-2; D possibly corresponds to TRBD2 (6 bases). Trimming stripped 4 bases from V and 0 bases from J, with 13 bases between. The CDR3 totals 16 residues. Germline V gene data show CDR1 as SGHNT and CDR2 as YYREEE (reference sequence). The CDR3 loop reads CASSGRDWANTGELFF. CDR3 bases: TGTGCCAGCAGCGGCCGGGACTGGGCGAACACCGGGGAGCTGTTTTTT.

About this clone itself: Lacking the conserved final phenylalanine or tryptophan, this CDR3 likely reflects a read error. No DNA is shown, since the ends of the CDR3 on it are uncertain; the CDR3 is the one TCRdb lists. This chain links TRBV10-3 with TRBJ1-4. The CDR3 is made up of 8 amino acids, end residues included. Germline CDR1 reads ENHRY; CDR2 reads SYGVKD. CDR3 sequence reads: CAISDPLY.

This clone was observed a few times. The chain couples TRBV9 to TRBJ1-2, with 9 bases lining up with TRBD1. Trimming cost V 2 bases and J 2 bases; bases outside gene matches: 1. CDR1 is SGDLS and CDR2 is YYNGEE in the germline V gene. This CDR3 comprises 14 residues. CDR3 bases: TGTGCCAGCAGCGTCGGGACAGGGAACTATGGCTACACCTTC. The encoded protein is CASSVGTGNYGYTF.